This T cell receptor (beta chain) appears in the sequencing data of a study of cytomegalovirus exposure and HLA in healthy donors. Concerning this clone itself: What it binds is not known.

Study-level points and caveats: Across all donors, roughly uniform sequencing depth was an assumption of the presence/absence analyses. Earlier results showed most TCR beta V segments being productive about 87% or about 30% of the time. Researchers counted 180 or so TCR beta chains as cytomegalovirus-associated.

PCR involved 60 Vbeta and 13 Jbeta primers. Using immunoSEQ multiplex PCR, the repertoire was profiled, and TCRdb retains in-frame clones only, with some absent. The sample has some 120,000 clones, around four fifths seen once. Germline CDR1 reads SGDLS; CDR2 reads YYNGEE. The CDR3 has 14 amino acids. V lost 0 bases and J 1 base, leaving 7 bases between the germline ends. Input material: PBMCs. The origin of this receptor is a young man in good health and CMV-seropositive. The rearrangement uses TRBV9 and TRBJ1-1; unclear D gene. The CDR3 sequence is CASSVASGNTEAFF. The CDR3, as DNA: TGTGCCAGCAGCGTAGCCTCAGGGAACACTGAAGCTTTCTTT.